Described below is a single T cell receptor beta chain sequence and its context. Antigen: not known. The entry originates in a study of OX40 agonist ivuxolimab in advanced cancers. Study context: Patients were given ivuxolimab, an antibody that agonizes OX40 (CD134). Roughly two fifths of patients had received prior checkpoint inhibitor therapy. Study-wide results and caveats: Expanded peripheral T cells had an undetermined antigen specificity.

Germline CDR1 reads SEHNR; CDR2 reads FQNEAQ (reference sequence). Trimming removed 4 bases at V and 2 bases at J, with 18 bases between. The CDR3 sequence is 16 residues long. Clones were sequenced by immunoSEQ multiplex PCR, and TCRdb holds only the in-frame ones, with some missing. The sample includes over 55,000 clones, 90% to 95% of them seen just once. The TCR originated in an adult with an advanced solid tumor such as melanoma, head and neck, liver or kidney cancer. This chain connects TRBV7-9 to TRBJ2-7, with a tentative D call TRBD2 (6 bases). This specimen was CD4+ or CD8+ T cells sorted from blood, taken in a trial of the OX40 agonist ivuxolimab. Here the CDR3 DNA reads TGTGCCAGCAGCTCATCTTCGGGTAGCGGAGCCTACGAGCAGTACTTC. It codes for CASSSSSGSGAYEQYF.